The rows below give T cell receptor beta chains drawn from one sample of a study of T-cell reconstitution after alpha-beta-depleted transplantation in children. TCRdb fed the PCR reads into MiXCR, producing one record per CDR3 protein. In the table there are 480,000 or so distinct CDR3 sequences, 8% to 11% of which are singletons. The material sequenced was PBMCs, taken before TCRalphabeta/CD19-depleted stem cell transplant. These receptors all come from a child aged 2-15 years with inherited bone marrow failure, due to receive a stem cell transplant. Both conserved end residues are part of each CDR3. A D gene is named only where the DNA matches it firmly. Only part of the rows carry a size: once, few, many, or a class if the clone is expanded.

d_gene	abundance	v_gene	j_gene	CDR3nt	CDR3aa
TRBD1	NA	TRBV20-1	TRBJ1-5	TGCAGTGCCGGGACAGGACCTGATCAGCCCCAGCATTTT	CSAGTGPDQPQHF
NA	NA	TRBV4-2	TRBJ2-7	TGTGCCAGCAGCCCTGGGGTGGGCGGCTACTCCTACGAGCAGTACTTC	CASSPGVGGYSYEQYF
TRBD2	many	TRBV20-1	TRBJ2-3	TGCAGTGCTAGAGATCGAGGCGGGAGGACCACAGATACGCAGTATTTT	CSARDRGGRTTDTQYF
NA	many	TRBV19	TRBJ1-4	TGTGCCACCTCAAGGTGGACATCAACTAATGAAAAACTGTTTTTT	CATSRWTSTNEKLFF
NA	many	TRBV7-2	TRBJ2-1	TGTGCCAGCAGCTTAGGGGTTTTGGCAGGGAGGAATGAGCAGTTCTTC	CASSLGVLAGRNEQFF
TRBD1	many	TRBV29-1	TRBJ1-4	TGCAGCGCGATTGGACAGGGGGTCCTTAATGAAAAACTGTTTTTT	CSAIGQGVLNEKLFF
NA	few	TRBV7-9	TRBJ2-1	TGTGCCAGCCGGCCAGGGGTGCGCGGCGAGCAGTTCTTC	CASRPGVRGEQFF
NA	few	TRBV12-3/TRBV12-4	TRBJ2-1	TGTGCCAGCAGTTTCTCCGCGGTCACGCTCGACAATGAGCAGTTCTTC	CASSFSAVTLDNEQFF
NA	many	TRBV5-1	TRBJ2-7	TGCGCCAGCAGCTTGGCCGGGCAGCCCTACGAGCAGTACTTC	CASSLAGQPYEQYF
TRBD2	NA	TRBV20-1	TRBJ2-1	TGCAGTGCTAGAGATGACGCGGGAGGATGGGATGAGCAGTTCTTC	CSARDDAGGWDEQFF
NA	many	TRBV4-3	TRBJ1-3	TGCGCCAGCAGCCAAGGAATCAGGGGCTCTGGAAACACCATATATTTT	CASSQGIRGSGNTIYF
TRBD2	few	TRBV20-1	TRBJ2-7	TGCAGTGCTAGAGCTGGGACTAGCAGCTACGAGCAGTACTTC	CSARAGTSSYEQYF
NA	few	TRBV29-1	TRBJ1-1	TGCAGCGTTACGCGATCTGGACAGAACACTGAAGCTTTCTTT	CSVTRSGQNTEAFF
NA	NA	TRBV5-6	TRBJ2-5	TGTGCCAGCAGCTTGGAACAGGGCGTGCGGGAGACCCAGTACTTC	CASSLEQGVRETQYF
NA	NA	TRBV12-3/TRBV12-4	TRBJ2-5	TGTGCCAGCAGCTATCGGGCTGGAGAGACCCAGTACTTC	CASSYRAGETQYF
NA	many	TRBV5-4	TRBJ2-5	TGTGCCAGCAGCTTGTCCACGGGTTCGGAGACCCAGTACTTC	CASSLSTGSETQYF
NA	many	TRBV7-9	TRBJ1-2	TGTGCCAGCAGCTTAGGTTGGGACGGTAGTGACTATGGCTACACCTTC	CASSLGWDGSDYGYTF
TRBD1	many	TRBV29-1	TRBJ2-2	TGTTCGGGACAGGGGAACACCGGGGAGCTGTTTTTT	CSGQGNTGELFF
NA	few	TRBV5-1	TRBJ1-1	TGCGCCAGCAGCTCCCTCCCCACAGGACCTGTGAACACTGAAGCTTTCTTT	CASSSLPTGPVNTEAFF
NA	many	TRBV20-1	TRBJ1-1	TGCAGTGCCTCCTCTCCCAGGGCAGTCGACACTGAAGCTTTCTTT	CSASSPRAVDTEAFF
NA	many	TRBV19	TRBJ2-1	TGTGCCACGAGTATGGGGGGTAGGGTCTCCAATGAGCAGTTCTTC	CATSMGGRVSNEQFF
NA	many	TRBV29-1	TRBJ2-3	TGCAGCGTTCGCGGGCAGGTGGATACGCAGTATTTT	CSVRGQVDTQYF
TRBD2	many	TRBV6-5	TRBJ2-4	TGTGCCAGCAGTTCCCATCATAGCGGGAGGCCCGCCAAAAACATTCAGTACTTC	CASSSHHSGRPAKNIQYF
NA	many	TRBV19	TRBJ1-5	TGTGCCAGTAGTATCCAGGGTTTGAGCAATCAGCCCCAGCATTTT	CASSIQGLSNQPQHF